These 11 T cell receptor beta chains share one sample of origin, sequenced in a study of cytotoxic CD8 clonotypes in ibrutinib-treated CLL. TCRdb's table, derived via immunoSEQ multiplex PCR, lists solely in-frame clones and lacks some. The sample consists of about 30,000 clones, 57% of them appearing once. Source: PBMCs, taken before ibrutinib treatment. These receptors originate from a human donor with chronic lymphocytic leukemia.

This chain connects TRBV19 to TRBJ1-2; D gene uncertain. Germline V gene data show CDR1 as LNHDA and CDR2 as SQIVND (reference sequence). The CDR3 has 13 residues. Deletions cut 3 bases from V and 2 bases from J, with 7 bases between. The CDR3 region is CASSITGNYGYTF. CDR3 DNA sequence: TGTGCCAGTAGTATTACCGGGAACTATGGCTACACCTTC.

The V and J genes are TRBV25-1 and TRBJ2-1; D tentatively fits TRBD1 or TRBD2 (5 bases each). The CDR3 extends over 15 amino acids. Per germline, CDR1 MGHDK and CDR2 SYGVNS. V shed 2 bases and J shed 6 bases, with 14 bases lying between them. CDR3 in amino acids: CASSEEGMAFNEQFF. CDR3 in DNA: TGTGCCAGCAGTGAAGAGGGGATGGCGTTCAATGAGCAGTTCTTC.

This clone was found a few times. The V and J genes are TRBV10-1 and TRBJ1-2; D remains ambiguous. The CDR3 length is 14 residues. Germline V gene sequence: CDR1 WNHNN, CDR2 SYGVQD (reference sequence). Deletions cut 3 bases from V and 4 bases from J, with 12 bases between. The CDR3 region has the DNA TGCGCCAGCAGTGAATCGGGTAGGACCTATGGCTACACCTTC. It specifies CASSESGRTYGYTF.

This chain links TRBV6-1 with TRBJ2-7; 10 nucleotides align to TRBD2. The germline V gene has CDR1 MNHNS and CDR2 SASEGT. This CDR3 region has 14 residues. V lost 7 bases, J lost 4 bases, and 7 bases stayed unmatched. The CDR3 sequence is CASTSGLAFYEQYF. CDR3 coding DNA: TGTGCCAGCACGTCGGGACTAGCGTTTTACGAGCAGTACTTC.

This chain uses TRBV19 with TRBJ2-4; D might be TRBD2 (5 bases). From germline, CDR1 is LNHDA and CDR2 SQIVND (reference sequence). The germline V and J ends were trimmed by 9 bases and 12 bases, with 15 bases remaining between them. The CDR3 extends over 11 amino acids. The CDR3 loop reads CASRAGPTQYF. The CDR3, as DNA: TGTGCCAGCCGGGCGGGTCCGACTCAGTACTTC. The full variable domain, completed using reference TRBV19 and TRBJ2-4, is DGGITQSPKYLFRKEGQNVTLSCEQNLNHDAMYWYRQDPGQGLRLIYYSQIVNDFQKGDIAEGYSVSREKKESFPLTVTSAQKNPTAFYLCASRAGPTQYFGAGTRLSVL.

The CDR3 here is CASSSSGSSYEQYF. In nucleotides, the CDR3 is TGTGCCAGCAGCAGTAGCGGGAGCTCCTACGAGCAGTACTTC. This chain joins TRBV7-2 and TRBJ2-7; 9 bases map to TRBD2. Trimming removed 5 bases from V and 0 bases from J; junction bases left unmatched: 2. The CDR3 contains 14 residues. CDR1 is SGHTA, CDR2 FQGNSA, per germline.

This clone was observed once. The chain links TRBV19 to TRBJ2-3; TRBD1 matches at 7 bases. The J segment lost 5 bases and the V segment lost 2 bases, leaving 7 bases of the junction unmatched. Germline V gene lookup returns CDR1 LNHDA and CDR2 SQIVND (reference sequence). This CDR3 comprises 15 residues. The CDR3 DNA reads TGTGCCAGTAGTATATGGGAAGGGGGCGTAGATACGCAGTATTTT. This encodes CASSIWEGGVDTQYF.

The chain joins TRBV19 to TRBJ1-5, with no clear D. The CDR3 totals 14 residues. Trimming shortened V by 3 bases and J by 1 base, and 7 bases separated the two germline ends. The germline V gene encodes CDR1 LNHDA and CDR2 SQIVND (reference sequence). CDR3 sequence: CASSMTQSNQPQHF. As DNA, the CDR3 is TGTGCCAGTAGTATGACACAGAGCAATCAGCCCCAGCATTTT.

Written as DNA, the CDR3 is TGTGCCAGCAGCAAGACCGATGGGGATTACAATGAGCAGTTCTTC. This codes for CASSKTDGDYNEQFF. The chain carries TRBV5-6 and TRBJ2-1; no clear D. The germline V gene encodes CDR1 SGHDT and CDR2 YYEEEE. This CDR3 region has 15 residues. Trimming pared 4 bases from V and 4 bases from J, leaving 15 bases between.

The chain recombines TRBV7-2 with TRBJ1-2; D remains ambiguous. Germline CDR1 SGHTA, CDR2 FQGNSA. This CDR3 contains 11 residues. Trimming shortened V by 8 bases and J by 7 bases, and 11 bases separated the two germline ends. The CDR3 sequence: CASWGTPGYTF. The CDR3 bases are TGTGCCAGCTGGGGAACGCCTGGCTACACCTTC.

The rearrangement links TRBV7-9 to TRBJ2-7; 11 nucleotides match TRBD2. Germline lookup yields CDR1 SEHNR and CDR2 FQNEAQ (reference sequence). CDR3 size: 15 residues. The V gene end was trimmed by 2 bases and the J gene end by 4 bases; junction bases not matched to a gene: 4. The CDR3 is CASSLFTSGGYEQYF. The CDR3 region has the DNA TGTGCCAGCAGCTTATTCACTAGCGGGGGTTACGAGCAGTACTTC.